The clone carrying this TCR beta chain was counted ten times or more. The sample comes from a study of shared clonotypes between healthy human individuals. Authors' data handling: Junction-only sequences produced by ImmunoSEQ had no quality scores, so filtering differed. Data came from immunoSEQ multiplex PCR; TCRdb stores just in-frame clones and leaves some out. D and trimming were read from the DNA, whereas the V and J calls and clone size are those reported in that table. The sample contains about 470,000 clones, around 79% of which appear only once. Germline V lookup: CDR1 LNHDA, CDR2 SQIVND (reference sequence). The V segment lost 3 bases and the J segment 5 bases; nucleotides outside the gene matches: 8. The CDR3 length is 15 residues.

The chain employs TRBV19 and TRBJ2-7, with 9 bases that match TRBD2. The sample consisted of PBMCs. This receptor was taken from a woman aged 40-49 years in good health. Some clones in this sample may be carry-over from other donors' samples. CDR3 sequence reads: CASSIPGLAADEQYF. Written as DNA, the CDR3 is TGTGCCAGTAGTATCCCGGGACTAGCTGCAGACGAGCAGTACTTC.